Presented here are 29 T cell receptor beta chains from one specimen sequenced in a study of shared clonotypes between healthy human individuals. Assay: immunoSEQ multiplex PCR; the TCRdb copy retains only in-frame clones and omits some. In the table there are about 1.5 million clones, around 98% of which are singletons. The material sequenced was naive CD4+ T cells sorted from blood. This sample's subset: CD45RA+ positively selected. The origin of the receptors is a man younger than 40 in good health.

The chain employs TRBV5-1 and TRBJ2-7; 7 bases map to TRBD1. Germline CDR1 and CDR2: SGHRS and YFSETQ. CDR3 length: 15 residues. The V gene end was trimmed by 0 bases and the J gene end by 5 bases; junction bases not matched to a gene: 8. CDR3 in amino acids: CASSLGQGDWDEQYF. In DNA form, the CDR3 reads TGCGCCAGCAGCTTGGGCCAGGGGGATTGGGACGAGCAGTACTTC.

The chain couples TRBV28 to TRBJ2-7; D unclear. Per germline, CDR1 MDHEN and CDR2 SYDVKM. The CDR3 is made up of 14 amino acids. Deletions cut 2 bases from V and 3 bases from J, with 11 bases between. The CDR3 DNA follows: TGTGCCAGCAGTTTAAAAGGACCCGGCTACGAGCAGTACTTC. This encodes CASSLKGPGYEQYF.

This rearrangement joins TRBV10-1 to TRBJ2-5; 7 nucleotides match TRBD1. J was trimmed by 7 bases and V by 4 bases; bases with no gene match: 6. The germline V gene has CDR1 WNHNN and CDR2 SYGVQD (reference sequence). The CDR3 spans 13 residues. The CDR3, as DNA: TGCGCCAGCAGTGTTACAGGGGATGGGACCCAGTACTTC. Its protein product is CASSVTGDGTQYF.

The chain carries TRBV16 and TRBJ2-1, with D possibly matching TRBD2 (5 bases). The germline V and J ends were trimmed by 0 bases and 5 bases, with 8 bases remaining between them. Germline assignment: CDR1 KGHSY and CDR2 FQNENV. The CDR3 extends over 14 amino acids. The CDR3 loop reads CASSQSRTHNEQFF. The CDR3 coding sequence is TGTGCCAGCAGCCAATCAAGGACTCACAATGAGCAGTTCTTC.

This chain links TRBV19 with TRBJ2-3; a weak D match, TRBD2 (5 bases). Germline-derived CDR1 and CDR2 are LNHDA and SQIVND (reference sequence). This CDR3 spans 16 amino acids. The ends were cut back, 1 base at V and 1 base at J, with 12 bases in the middle. As DNA, the CDR3 is TGTGCCAGTAGTATAGGACGGGGTCACGGCACAGATACGCAGTATTTT. This translates into CASSIGRGHGTDTQYF.

The CDR3, as DNA: TGTGCCAGCAAAGGGTGGATCTCTGGGGCCAACGTCCTGACTTTC. Protein product: CASKGWISGANVLTF. V usage is TRBV27 and J usage is TRBJ2-6, with D unresolved. Germline CDR1 and CDR2: MNHEY and SMNVEV (reference sequence). V lost 7 bases and J lost 0, with 10 bases in between. The CDR3 is 15 residues long.

This rearrangement joins TRBV7-2 to TRBJ2-7, with D possibly TRBD1 on 5 matching bases. With 1 base removed from V and 4 bases from J, the gap between germline ends came to 17 bases. Germline V lookup: CDR1 SGHTA, CDR2 FQGNSA. This CDR3 is 16 amino acids long. The DNA of the CDR3 is TGTGCCAGCAGCTTAGTTGAAGGGGCATTGAATTACGAGCAGTACTTC. Its translation is CASSLVEGALNYEQYF.

This chain joins TRBV5-1 and TRBJ2-1; 11 nucleotides align to TRBD1. The V segment lost 1 base and the J segment 0 bases; nucleotides outside the gene matches: 3. This CDR3 has 17 residues. Germline V gene data show CDR1 as SGHRS and CDR2 as YFSETQ. The DNA for the CDR3 is TGCGCCAGCAGCTTGAGCGGACAGGGGGCCTCCTACAATGAGCAGTTCTTC. Amino acid sequence: CASSLSGQGASYNEQFF.

J is TRBJ2-7 and V is TRBV7-8; D is ambiguous. The CDR3 consists of 15 residues. Germline V gene sequence: CDR1 SGHVS, CDR2 FQNEAQ. V was clipped by 4 bases and J by 2 bases, with 15 bases between them. CDR3 residues: CASSSAKVLTYEQYF. DNA for the CDR3: TGTGCCAGCAGCTCAGCGAAGGTACTCACCTACGAGCAGTACTTC.

The chain carries TRBV28 and TRBJ2-3; the match to TRBD2 covers 7 bases. Germline-derived CDR1 and CDR2 are MDHEN and SYDVKM. The CDR3 extends over 15 amino acids. The V gene end was trimmed by 5 bases and the J gene end by 3 bases; junction bases not matched to a gene: 8. The CDR3 here is CASSLKAGRTDTQYF. CDR3 nucleotides: TGTGCCAGCAGTCTTAAAGCGGGAAGAACAGATACGCAGTATTTT.

The rearrangement links TRBV30 to TRBJ2-3; 10 bases map to TRBD2. Germline trimming cut 0 bases from V and 0 bases from J; bases unmatched to any gene: 9. Germline loops: CDR1 GTSNPN, CDR2 SVGIG (reference sequence). CDR3 length: 18 residues. The CDR3 is CAWSVARTSGTSTDTQYF. CDR3 DNA sequence: TGTGCCTGGAGTGTAGCACGGACTAGCGGAACTAGCACAGATACGCAGTATTTT. Drawing the rest from reference TRBV30 and TRBJ2-3, the complete variable domain is SQTIHQWPATLVQPVGSPLSLECTVEGTSNPNLYWYRQAAGRGLQLLFYSVGIGQISSEVPQNLSASRPQDRQFILSSKKLLLSDSGFYLCAWSVARTSGTSTDTQYFGPGTRLTVL.

The chain combines TRBV18 with TRBJ2-4; 8 positions match TRBD1. The CDR3 is made up of 13 amino acids. V shed 5 bases, J shed 13 bases, and the junction held 10 bases outside the gene matches. Germline loops: CDR1 KGHSH, CDR2 LQKENI. The CDR3 DNA follows: TGTGCCAGCTCAAGCGCCCGGGACAGGTCCCAGTACTTC. Translating it yields CASSSARDRSQYF.

With respect to this clone: Within the sample, other DNA sequences also encode this same CDR3. The V gene is TRBV7-9, the J gene TRBJ1-3; 7 bases align to TRBD1. Looked up from germline, CDR1 is SEHNR and CDR2 is FQNEAQ (reference sequence). CDR3 length: 14 residues. The V gene end was trimmed by 5 bases and the J gene end by 2 bases; junction bases not matched to a gene: 3. The CDR3 sequence: CASSLGTAGNTIYF. CDR3 DNA: TGTGCCAGCAGCCTCGGGACAGCTGGAAACACCATATATTTT.

The rearrangement links TRBV5-5 to TRBJ2-5, with D possibly called TRBD1 or TRBD2 (5 bases each). CDR1 SGHKS and CDR2 YYEKEE come from the germline V gene (reference sequence). V was shortened by 0 bases and J by 8 bases, with 20 bases between the two germline ends. The length of the CDR3 is 16 residues. The CDR3 DNA sequence: TGTGCCAGCAGCTTGGCCTCGGTGGGGACCTACAGTACCCAGTACTTC. It codes for CASSLASVGTYSTQYF. Drawing the rest from reference TRBV5-5 and TRBJ2-5, the complete variable domain is DAGVTQSPTHLIKTRGQQVTLRCSPISGHKSVSWYQQVLGQGPQFIFQYYEKEERGRGNFPDRFSARQFPNYSSELNVNALLLGDSALYLCASSLASVGTYSTQYFGPGTRLLVL.

V and J are TRBV7-9 and TRBJ2-3; no firm D call. The V gene lost 2 bases and the J gene lost 10 bases, with 22 bases spanning the gap. Germline loops: CDR1 SEHNR, CDR2 FQNEAQ (reference sequence). This CDR3 is built from 16 residues. CDR3 nucleotides: TGTGCCAGCAGCTTAAACCCCCGACGGCAGCAGGACGCGCAGTATTTT. The encoded protein is CASSLNPRRQQDAQYF.

The sample holds one count of this clone. V and J are TRBV5-5 and TRBJ2-1; 8 nucleotides agree with TRBD1. The germline V gene encodes CDR1 SGHKS and CDR2 YYEKEE (reference sequence). The CDR3 consists of 15 residues. The trim removed 7 bases at V and 3 bases at J, leaving 9 bases unmatched. The CDR3 reads CASGIGTGYYNEQFF. The CDR3 DNA is TGTGCCAGCGGAATCGGGACAGGATACTACAATGAGCAGTTCTTC.

This clone appeared once. The chain recombines TRBV28 with TRBJ1-2; D is perhaps TRBD1 (5 bases). The germline gives CDR1 MDHEN, CDR2 SYDVKM. This CDR3 comprises 15 residues. Between the trimmed V and J ends, which lost 7 bases and 2 bases, there was a span of 17 bases. DNA of the CDR3: TGTGCCAGCACGGTTTTTGCAGGGACGAACTATGGCTACACCTTC. It specifies CASTVFAGTNYGYTF.

This clone was detected once. J is TRBJ2-7 and V is TRBV4-1; TRBD2 matches 11 bases. This CDR3 comprises 14 residues. The junction had 2 bases not matched to a gene; V was cut back by 5 bases and J by 2 bases. Germline lookup yields CDR1 MGHRA and CDR2 YSYEKL. CDR3 region: CASSRLAGPYEQYF. CDR3 bases: TGCGCCAGCAGCAGACTAGCGGGACCCTACGAGCAGTACTTC.

The CDR3 sequence is CASSLRVQTEAFF. The CDR3 DNA is TGCGCCAGCAGCTTGAGAGTACAGACTGAAGCTTTCTTT. V gene TRBV5-1 combines with J gene TRBJ1-1; D is unclear. With 1 base removed from V and 5 bases from J, the gap between germline ends came to 9 bases. The CDR3 consists of 13 residues. In germline, CDR1 is SGHRS, CDR2 YFSETQ.

The genes are TRBV4-1 and TRBJ2-3, with D unresolved. The CDR3 has 17 amino acids. Germline CDR1 is MGHRA and CDR2 is YSYEKL. V gave up 0 bases and J gave up 1 base, with 14 bases separating them. CDR3 bases: TGCGCCAGCAGCCAAGATGTCCCGGCTCCGGGCACAGATACGCAGTATTTT. It codes for CASSQDVPAPGTDTQYF.

DNA for the CDR3: TGTGCCAGCAGTCCACCTGTCGGGGAGCTGTTTTTT. This encodes CASSPPVGELFF. The chain couples TRBV28 to TRBJ2-2; no definite D call. Trimming removed 5 bases at V and 7 bases at J, with 8 bases between. Looked up from germline, CDR1 is MDHEN and CDR2 is SYDVKM. The CDR3 runs to 12 residues.

The chain links TRBV5-1 to TRBJ2-2; D is possibly TRBD1 or TRBD2 (5 bases each). CDR1 is SGHRS, CDR2 YFSETQ, per germline. The CDR3 covers 14 residues. V dropped 2 bases and J dropped 5 bases, with 10 bases sitting between them. The DNA of the CDR3 is TGCGCCAGCAGCTTTCGGGACGCGACCGGGGAGCTGTTTTTT. This gives the protein CASSFRDATGELFF.

This clone occurred once. V and J are TRBV7-8 and TRBJ2-6, with a possible D match to TRBD1 (6 bases). The CDR3 consists of 18 residues. Trimming took 4 bases from V and 2 from J, leaving 18 bases between them. Germline V gives CDR1 SGHVS, CDR2 FQNEAQ. CDR3 bases: TGTGCCAGCAGCTCCTCATCCTCATACAGGGCTGGGGCCAACGTCCTGACTTTC. This translates into CASSSSSSYRAGANVLTF.

V usage is TRBV28 and J usage is TRBJ2-1, with 13 bases lining up with TRBD2. The CDR3 loop spans 14 amino acids. Germline assignment: CDR1 MDHEN and CDR2 SYDVKM. V shed 6 bases and J 14 bases; nucleotides not matched to a gene: 10. CDR3 residues: CASSRTRLAGGKFF. Written as DNA, the CDR3 is TGTGCCAGCAGCCGAACCCGACTAGCGGGGGGCAAGTTCTTC.

The chain carries TRBV6-1 and TRBJ2-1; 13 nucleotides line up with TRBD2. The germline gives CDR1 MNHNS, CDR2 SASEGT. This CDR3 is built from 15 residues. Unmatched junction bases numbered 7, after V lost 7 bases and J lost 7 bases. CDR3 residues: CASTRTSGSGNEQFF. The CDR3 DNA sequence: TGTGCCAGCACCCGGACTAGCGGGAGTGGTAATGAGCAGTTCTTC.

The gene calls are TRBV27 and TRBJ2-6; maybe TRBD1 (5 bases). Trimming shortened V by 1 base and J by 0 bases, and 10 bases separated the two germline ends. The CDR3 covers 17 residues. Germline-derived CDR1 and CDR2 are MNHEY and SMNVEV (reference sequence). CDR3 region: CASSLLGANSGANVLTF. CDR3 sequence (DNA): TGTGCCAGCAGTTTATTAGGGGCGAACTCTGGGGCCAACGTCCTGACTTTC.

CDR3 protein: CASSIRSGAYEQYF. CDR3 nucleotides: TGTGCCAGCAGTATCCGAAGCGGGGCCTACGAGCAGTACTTC. The rearrangement uses TRBV28 and TRBJ2-7; 7 bases are a match to TRBD2. The ends lost 5 bases at V and 2 bases at J; junction bases unmatched: 6. The CDR3 runs to 14 residues. Germline V gives CDR1 MDHEN, CDR2 SYDVKM.

This chain connects TRBV5-1 to TRBJ2-5; D unclear. Germline CDR1 and CDR2: SGHRS and YFSETQ. The V end lost 0 bases, the J end lost 4 bases, and 13 bases lay between the germline ends. The CDR3 is 15 amino acids. As DNA, the CDR3 is TGCGCCAGCAGCTTGGGGACGGTTTTGGGAGAGACCCAGTACTTC. Translated, it gives CASSLGTVLGETQYF.

This chain joins TRBV6-5 and TRBJ1-2; TRBD1 might be the D (6 bases). This CDR3 is 15 amino acids long. Germline CDR1 MNHEY, CDR2 SVGAGI. V gave up 3 bases and J gave up 1 base, with 12 bases separating them. This CDR3 reads CASSYRVRGNYGYTF. CDR3 nucleotides: TGTGCCAGCAGTTATAGGGTCAGGGGTAACTATGGCTACACCTTC.